These 10 T cell receptor beta chains were all obtained from the same sample, sequenced in a study of immune heterogeneity within non-small cell lung tumors. A multiplex PCR containing 32 V primers and 13 J primers was used to amplify TCR beta CDR3. A single record per CDR3 protein comes from TCRdb applying MiXCR to the multiplex PCR reads. The profile shows 20,000 to 25,000 distinct CDR3 sequences, around 30% of them singletons. Bulk tumor genomic DNA constituted the template, at about 600 ng per sample. Several biopsies per primary tumor, spaced far apart, were taken during surgery. With untreated, newly diagnosed non-small cell lung cancer, the patients went on to undergo curative surgery. Specimen: lung tumor tissue. Every receptor here comes from a man in his forties with non-small cell lung cancer.

Details on this clonotype: This clone may be a read error of a much larger clone one base away. J is TRBJ2-2 and V is TRBV12-3 or TRBV12-4, with 7 bases identical to TRBD2. The CDR3 is made up of 17 amino acids. With 2 bases clipped from V and 7 bases from J, the junction kept 13 bases outside the gene matches. The CDR3, as DNA: TGTGCCAGCAGTTTAAGTTGGCTAGCGGAAGGAAACGGGGAGCTGTTTTTT. Protein sequence: CASSLSWLAEGNGELFF.

The chain joins TRBV5-8 to TRBJ2-1; possibly TRBD2 for D (5 bases). The CDR3 totals 15 residues. In germline, CDR1 is SGHTS, CDR2 YDEGEE. Between the trimmed V and J ends, which lost 0 bases and 3 bases, there was a span of 10 bases. CDR3 loop: CASSLGSSSYNEQFF. As DNA, the CDR3 is TGTGCCAGCAGCTTGGGGTCTAGCAGCTACAATGAGCAGTTCTTC. The entire variable domain, with the rest obtained from reference TRBV5-8 and TRBJ2-1, is as follows: EAGVTQSPTHLIKTRGQQATLRCSPISGHTSVYWYQQALGLGLQFLLWYDEGEERNRGNFPPRFSGRQFPNYSSELNVNALELEDSALYLCASSLGSSSYNEQFFGPGTRLTVL.

The rearrangement uses TRBV4-1 and TRBJ2-2; D ambiguous. V lost 1 base and J lost 5, with 14 bases in between. The CDR3 sequence is 16 residues long. Germline CDR1 is MGHRA and CDR2 is YSYEKL. CDR3 nucleotide sequence: TGCGCCAGCAGCCAAGTCGAGGCGTTAAGGACCGGGGAGCTGTTTTTT. This encodes CASSQVEALRTGELFF.

The chain couples TRBV28 to TRBJ1-1, with D possibly matching TRBD1 (6 bases). V was clipped by 5 bases and J by 2 bases, with 12 bases between them. Per germline, CDR1 MDHEN and CDR2 SYDVKM. The CDR3 runs to 14 residues. The CDR3 sequence is CASSPLQGNTEAFF. As DNA, the CDR3 is TGTGCCAGCAGTCCGCTACAGGGAAACACTGAAGCTTTCTTT.

The chain uses TRBV3-1 and TRBJ1-1, with a weak D call TRBD1 (5 bases). Germline V gene sequence: CDR1 LGHDT, CDR2 YNNKEL (reference sequence). This CDR3 region has 15 residues. The V and J ends lost 4 bases and 6 bases respectively, with 18 bases between them. In DNA form, the CDR3 reads TGTGCCAGCAGCCTCGGGGGGACGAAAGGCGCTGAAGCTTTCTTT. This gives the protein CASSLGGTKGAEAFF.

This clonotype appeared a few times. V usage is TRBV6-2 or TRBV6-3 and J usage is TRBJ2-2, with D perhaps matching TRBD1 or TRBD2 (5 bases each). The V gene's germline CDR1 is MNHEY and CDR2 SVGEGT. The CDR3 has 18 amino acids. V was clipped by 7 bases and J by 5 bases, with 26 bases between them. CDR3 in amino acids: CASTDPPGTGGKTGELFF. CDR3 nucleotide sequence: TGTGCCAGCACCGACCCGCCAGGGACGGGCGGAAAAACCGGGGAGCTGTTTTTT.

Notes on this clonotype: This may stem from a read error, because a much larger clone lies one nucleotide away. The rearrangement joins TRBV28 to TRBJ1-4; D call uncertain. The CDR3 consists of 13 residues. From germline, CDR1 is MDHEN and CDR2 SYDVKM. The CDR3 nucleotides are TGTGCCAGCAGTCTTACAACTTATGAAAAACTGTTTTTT. Protein: CASSLTTYEKLFF.

This clonotype was found a few times. This chain connects TRBV6-2 or TRBV6-3 to TRBJ2-1; possible D gene TRBD2, 6 bases. Trimming took 8 bases from V and 2 from J, leaving 10 bases between them. Germline CDR1 is MNHEY and CDR2 is SVGEGT. There are 13 residues in the CDR3. The CDR3 DNA is TGTGCCAGCTGGGACTCCGCCTACAATGAGCAGTTCTTC. This translates into CASWDSAYNEQFF.

About this clonotype itself: A single base separates this from a much larger clone, so it may be a read error. The CDR3 loop is CDSKQTSNTGELFF. The DNA for the CDR3 is TGTGACAGCAAACAGACGTCGAACACCGGGGAGCTGTTTTTT. The rearrangement joins TRBV12-3 or TRBV12-4 to TRBJ2-2; the D is unclear. The CDR3 spans 14 residues.

This clonotype was seen repeatedly, ten times or more. The genes are TRBV6-2 or TRBV6-3 and TRBJ2-1, with 8 bases matching TRBD2. Looked up from germline, CDR1 is MNHEY and CDR2 is SVGEGT. CDR3 size: 15 residues. J lost 7 bases, V lost 6 bases, and 11 bases had no gene match. The CDR3 nucleotides read TGTGCCAGCAGACAGGATGAAGCGGGAGCGAATGAGCAGTTCTTC. Translated: CASRQDEAGANEQFF.